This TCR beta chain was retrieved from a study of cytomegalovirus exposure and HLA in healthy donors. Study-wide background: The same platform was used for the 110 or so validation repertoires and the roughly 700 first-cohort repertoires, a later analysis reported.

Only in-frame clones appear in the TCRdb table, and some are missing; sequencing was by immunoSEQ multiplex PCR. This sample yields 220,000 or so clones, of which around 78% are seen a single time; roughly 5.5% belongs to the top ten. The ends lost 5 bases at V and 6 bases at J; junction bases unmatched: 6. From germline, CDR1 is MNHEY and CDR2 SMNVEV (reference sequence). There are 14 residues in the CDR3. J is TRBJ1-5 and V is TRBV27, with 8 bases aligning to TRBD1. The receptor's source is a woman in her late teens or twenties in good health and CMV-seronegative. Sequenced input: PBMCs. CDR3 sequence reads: CASSGTGGGQPQHF. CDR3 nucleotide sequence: TGTGCCAGCAGTGGGACAGGAGGAGGTCAGCCCCAGCATTTT.